Listed below are T cell receptor beta chains from one sample, sequenced in a study of T-cell reconstitution after alpha-beta-depleted transplantation in children. From the PCR reads, TCRdb called clonotypes with MiXCR, one entry per CDR3 protein. This sample has hundreds of thousands of distinct CDR3 sequences, with 10% to 15% found just once. Sample: PBMCs, taken before TCRalphabeta/CD19-depleted stem cell transplant. The receptors shown here come from a girl aged 2 to 9 with congenital amegakaryocytic thrombocytopenia, due to receive a stem cell transplant. Both conserved end residues are part of each CDR3. D genes are given only for firm matches. A clone size is listed for some rows: how often the clone was seen (once, few, many), or a class if it is expanded.

abundance | d_gene | j_gene | v_gene | CDR3aa | CDR3nt
many | NA | TRBJ2-7 | TRBV5-1 | CASKAAEGVKEQYF | TGCGCCAGCAAGGCGGCGGAGGGGGTTAAAGAGCAGTACTTC
NA | NA | TRBJ2-7 | TRBV5-1 | CASSPKVGGSGYEQYF | TGCGCCAGCAGCCCAAAGGTCGGAGGGAGCGGCTACGAGCAGTACTTC
NA | NA | TRBJ1-2 | TRBV7-9 | CASSFRSLDVITF | TGTGCCAGCAGCTTCAGATCCTTGGATGTCATCACCTTC
NA | TRBD2 | TRBJ2-1 | TRBV7-6 | CASSLGSGGRAKEQFF | TGTGCCAGCAGCTTAGGTAGTGGCGGGAGGGCCAAGGAGCAGTTCTTC
NA | NA | TRBJ2-1 | TRBV28 | CASSSETGTMFF | TGTGCCAGCAGTTCCGAAACCGGGACGATGTTCTTC
many | NA | TRBJ2-6 | TRBV29-1 | CSVVGGSGANVLTF | TGCAGCGTTGTAGGGGGTTCTGGGGCCAACGTCCTGACTTTC
few | NA | TRBJ2-7 | TRBV20-1 | CSAGGEGVYYEQYF | TGCAGTGCTGGCGGGGAAGGGGTGTACTACGAGCAGTACTTC
few | NA | TRBJ2-1 | TRBV20-1 | CSARDPTGGTTRSYNEQFF | TGCAGTGCTAGAGACCCGACTGGCGGGACCACTCGCTCCTACAATGAGCAGTTCTTC
few | NA | TRBJ2-3 | TRBV12-5 | CASGSDPKNRGGSTDTQYF | TGTGCTAGTGGTTCCGATCCAAAAAACAGGGGAGGGAGCACAGATACGCAGTATTTT
NA | TRBD1 | TRBJ2-1 | TRBV5-5 | CASSRRDRVNEQFF | TGTGCCAGCAGCCGCCGGGACAGGGTGAATGAGCAGTTCTTC
NA | NA | TRBJ2-3 | TRBV5-1 | CASSPTLLIGSTDTQYF | TGCGCCAGCAGCCCGACACTACTCATTGGTAGCACAGATACGCAGTATTTT
NA | NA | TRBJ1-2 | TRBV29-1 | CSVRQNDGYTF | TGCAGCGTCAGGCAGAATGATGGCTACACCTTC
many | TRBD1 | TRBJ1-1 | TRBV10-3 | CAIRQGVNTEAFF | TGTGCCATCAGGCAGGGGGTGAACACTGAAGCTTTCTTT
NA | TRBD2 | TRBJ2-1 | TRBV5-1 | CASAGLAGEKMDEQFF | TGCGCCAGCGCGGGACTAGCGGGAGAAAAGATGGATGAGCAGTTCTTC
few | TRBD1 | TRBJ2-5 | TRBV2 | CASRGTDHQETQYF | TGTGCCAGCAGGGGGACAGACCACCAAGAGACCCAGTACTTC
NA | NA | TRBJ1-5 | TRBV15 | CATSRDQGTIRPQHF | TGTGCCACCAGCAGAGACCAGGGTACGATCAGGCCCCAGCATTTT
NA | NA | TRBJ2-5 | TRBV29-1 | CSASSDLFQETQYF | TGCAGCGCCTCATCGGACCTTTTCCAAGAGACCCAGTACTTC
many | NA | TRBJ1-1 | TRBV28 | CASSSYDTGTMNTEAFF | TGTGCCAGCAGTTCATACGATACAGGGACGATGAACACTGAAGCTTTCTTT
NA | NA | TRBJ1-2 | TRBV11-2 | CASSLDNPDGYTF | TGTGCCAGCAGCTTAGATAATCCCGATGGCTACACCTTC
few | NA | TRBJ2-5 | TRBV12-3/TRBV12-4 | CASSPGYKETQYF | TGTGCCAGCAGTCCGGGGTACAAAGAGACCCAGTACTTC
many | NA | TRBJ2-1 | TRBV7-2 | CASSLREFGYNEQFF | TGTGCCAGCAGCCTACGGGAGTTTGGTTACAATGAGCAGTTCTTC
few | NA | TRBJ2-1 | TRBV7-9 | CASSLSPAAAYNEQFF | TGTGCCAGCAGCTTATCTCCAGCGGCCGCATACAATGAGCAGTTCTTC
NA | NA | TRBJ2-5 | TRBV6-2/TRBV6-3 | CASSPATGTQYF | TGTGCCAGCAGCCCTGCCACAGGGACCCAGTACTTC
NA | NA | TRBJ2-1 | TRBV6-1 | CASRTLPQGRNEQFF | TGTGCCAGCAGAACGCTCCCCCAGGGCCGCAATGAGCAGTTCTTC
many | NA | TRBJ1-4 | TRBV7-9 | CASSPAVQNEKLFF | TGTGCCAGCAGCCCCGCAGTACAAAATGAAAAACTGTTTTTT
many | TRBD1 | TRBJ2-3 | TRBV5-1 | CASTLKGQGAADTQYF | TGCGCCAGCACCTTAAAGGGACAGGGGGCAGCAGATACGCAGTATTTT
few | NA | TRBJ2-7 | TRBV5-1 | CASSSGRLDEQYF | TGCGCCAGCAGCTCGGGACGGCTAGACGAGCAGTACTTC
many | NA | TRBJ2-1 | TRBV27 | CASNSRRNEQFF | TGTGCCAGCAATTCCCGACGCAATGAGCAGTTCTTC
many | NA | TRBJ1-2 | TRBV20-1 | CSARTETYGYTF | TGCAGTGCTAGAACAGAGACCTATGGCTACACCTTC
many | NA | TRBJ2-3 | TRBV10-3 | CAIRADQWGTDTQYF | TGTGCCATCAGGGCCGATCAGTGGGGCACAGATACGCAGTATTTT
NA | NA | TRBJ2-3 | TRBV4-1 | CASSQDWGSLSTDTQYF | TGCGCCAGCAGCCAAGATTGGGGCAGCTTAAGCACAGATACGCAGTATTTT
NA | NA | TRBJ2-7 | TRBV10-3 | CAISESPGKGAYEQYF | TGTGCCATCAGTGAGTCCCCGGGAAAAGGGGCCTACGAGCAGTACTTC
few | NA | TRBJ1-2 | TRBV15 | CATSRVRVSHYGYTF | TGTGCCACCAGCAGAGTCCGGGTCTCCCACTATGGCTACACCTTC
many | NA | TRBJ1-1 | TRBV5-1 | CASSWDGVNTEAFF | TGCGCCAGCAGCTGGGACGGAGTGAACACTGAAGCTTTCTTT
many | NA | TRBJ2-5 | TRBV5-1 | CASQAGGAWETQYF | TGCGCCAGCCAGGCTGGGGGTGCTTGGGAGACCCAGTACTTC
many | TRBD2 | TRBJ2-3 | TRBV7-2 | CASSGQLASVDTQYF | TGTGCCAGCAGCGGACAACTAGCGAGTGTGGATACGCAGTATTTT
many | NA | TRBJ2-1 | TRBV29-1 | CSVEEGVGNEQFF | TGCAGCGTTGAAGAAGGAGTGGGTAATGAGCAGTTCTTC
NA | NA | TRBJ2-2 | TRBV7-9 | CATWTYTGELFF | TGTGCCACCTGGACCTACACCGGGGAGCTGTTTTTT
NA | NA | TRBJ2-7 | TRBV10-2 | CASSEGGAQQYF | TGCGCCAGCAGTGAGGGCGGGGCTCAGCAGTACTTC
many | TRBD1 | TRBJ1-1 | TRBV12-3/TRBV12-4 | CASSPDRVKAFF | TGTGCCAGCAGCCCCGACAGGGTTAAAGCTTTCTTT
many | TRBD2 | TRBJ2-7 | TRBV7-2 | CASSPGLAGGGEYF | TGTGCCAGCAGCCCGGGACTAGCGGGGGGAGGGGAGTACTTC
NA | NA | TRBJ1-1 | TRBV5-1 | CASSLVGGPRSSEAFF | TGCGCCAGCAGCTTGGTGGGGGGACCCCGTTCTTCTGAAGCTTTCTTT
NA | NA | TRBJ2-1 | TRBV12-3/TRBV12-4 | CASSRTGHYPNNEQFF | TGTGCCAGCAGTCGAACGGGACATTATCCCAACAATGAGCAGTTCTTC
many | NA | TRBJ2-7 | TRBV5-5 | CASRQDLLAADSYEQYF | TGTGCCAGCAGGCAAGACCTATTAGCGGCTGATTCCTACGAGCAGTACTTC
few | NA | TRBJ2-7 | TRBV20-1 | CSARPSGTGGYEQYF | TGCAGTGCTAGGCCATCCGGGACTGGGGGCTACGAGCAGTACTTC
few | NA | TRBJ1-5 | TRBV5-1 | CASSKGVNQPQHF | TGCGCCAGCAGTAAGGGCGTAAATCAGCCCCAGCATTTT
many | TRBD2 | TRBJ2-1 | TRBV5-1 | CASSLVLAGKYEQFF | TGCGCCAGCAGCTTGGTTCTAGCGGGAAAGTATGAGCAGTTCTTC
many | NA | TRBJ1-5 | TRBV12-3/TRBV12-4 | CASSFAGLQPQHF | TGTGCCAGCAGTTTCGCCGGTTTGCAGCCCCAGCATTTT
once | TRBD2 | TRBJ2-2 | TRBV9 | CASSVDLAGWELFF | TGTGCCAGCAGCGTAGACCTAGCGGGATGGGAGCTGTTTTTT
many | TRBD1 | TRBJ1-4 | TRBV4-2 | CASSQHTAQGVGEKLFF | TGTGCCAGCAGCCAACATACAGCTCAGGGGGTCGGCGAAAAACTGTTTTTT
few | NA | TRBJ1-1 | TRBV7-9 | CASSSTFWIQPGAFF | TGTGCCAGCAGCTCGACATTCTGGATCCAACCGGGAGCTTTCTTT
many | NA | TRBJ2-7 | TRBV29-1 | CSVNGLSSYEQYF | TGCAGCGTTAACGGACTGAGCTCCTACGAGCAGTACTTC
few | TRBD1 | TRBJ2-1 | TRBV7-9 | CASPRGLEQFF | TGTGCCAGCCCGAGGGGGCTGGAGCAGTTCTTC